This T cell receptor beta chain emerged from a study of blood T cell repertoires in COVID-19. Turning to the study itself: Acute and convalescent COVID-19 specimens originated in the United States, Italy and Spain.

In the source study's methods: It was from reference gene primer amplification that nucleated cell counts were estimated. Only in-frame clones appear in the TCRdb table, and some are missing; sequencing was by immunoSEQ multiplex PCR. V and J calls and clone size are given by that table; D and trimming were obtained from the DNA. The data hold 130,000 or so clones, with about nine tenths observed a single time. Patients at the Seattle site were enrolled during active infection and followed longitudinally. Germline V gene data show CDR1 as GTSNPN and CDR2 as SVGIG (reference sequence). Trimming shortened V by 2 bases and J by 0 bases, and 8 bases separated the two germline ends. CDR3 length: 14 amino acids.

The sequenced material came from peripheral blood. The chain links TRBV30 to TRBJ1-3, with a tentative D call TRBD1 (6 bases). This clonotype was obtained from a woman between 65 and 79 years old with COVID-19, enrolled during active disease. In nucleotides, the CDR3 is TGTGCCTGGAGTAAGGGGGTCTCTGGAAACACCATATATTTT. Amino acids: CAWSKGVSGNTIYF.